The rows below give T cell receptor beta chains drawn from one sample of a study of control samples from healthy donors and cancer patients. The assay was immunoSEQ multiplex PCR, and TCRdb's table has in-frame clones only and misses some. The repertoire consists of fewer than 200,000 clones, with 88% occurring once and the leading ten covering around 5%. Material for sequencing was blood. The receptors originated from a woman aged 25 to 39 in good health. The conserved cysteine and the conserved F or W are not part of the CDR3 here.

TRBV19,TRBJ1-5,13,ASSTYRQGNQPQH
TRBV7-8,TRBJ1-5,15,ASSLLGGEMGNQPQH
TRBV29-1,TRBJ2-3,12,SVAGAPSTDTQY
TRBV19,TRBJ2-7,12,ASSFAGSPYEQY
TRBV7-9,TRBJ2-7,15,ASSPRDSWGVGLEQY
TRBV5-6,TRBJ1-5,14,ASSSSRDRGNQPQH
TRBV6-5,TRBJ1-1,12,ASGGDRVNTEAF
TRBV5-6,TRBJ2-2,12,ASSLGTTTGELF
TRBV7-8,TRBJ2-1,12,ASSWGWLPNEQF
TRBV6-5,TRBJ2-1,13,ASSRTWSSYNEQF
TRBV7-2,TRBJ2-1,12,ASSSLAGEYEQF
TRBV6-1,TRBJ2-7,14,ASSEMSGGSTYEQY
TRBV27,TRBJ1-2,12,ASSFTTGDYGYT
TRBV19,TRBJ2-4,16,ASSPRRDRGRAKNIQY
TRBV24-1,TRBJ2-6,13,ATSPAGIGANVLT
TRBV4-1,TRBJ1-5,11,ASSQGGPQPQH
TRBV19,TRBJ1-4,16,ATNGEYGGPRISEKLF
TRBV6-6,TRBJ2-1,13,ASSTWGQGDNEQF
TRBV4-1,TRBJ1-1,12,ASSQTPGNTEAF
TRBV5-8,TRBJ2-3,13,ASSFGVTSTDTQY
TRBV19,TRBJ1-2,12,ASSGYRGNYGYT
TRBV21-1,TRBJ1-5,12,ASRRSPGDQPQH
TRBV5-5,TRBJ1-4,13,ASSSPGQGSEKLF
TRBV18,TRBJ1-3,13,ASSPNRGLGNTIY
TRBV18,TRBJ1-2,13,ASSPRSVENYGYT
TRBV15,TRBJ2-3,15,ATSSSRTSWGTDTQY
TRBV20-1,TRBJ2-5,9,SASTKETQY
TRBV4-1,TRBJ1-1,13,ASSSGIRMNTEAF
TRBV6-5,TRBJ1-2,11,AISDRRSYGYT
TRBV7-9,TRBJ1-6,12,ASSFSGDNSPLH
TRBV10-3,TRBJ2-1,13,AISARTSGLNEQF
TRBV5-1,TRBJ2-5,13,ASSPGQGPQETQY
TRBV7-9,TRBJ1-2,12,ASSRQGGGYGYT
TRBV19,TRBJ1-1,10,ASSIGNTEAF
TRBV3-1/TRBV3-2,TRBJ2-1,15,ASSNPGLAGAYNEQF
TRBV7-9,TRBJ2-7,9,ASSLVNEQY
TRBV28,TRBJ2-7,12,ASSPRDRDYEQY
TRBV29-1,TRBJ1-2,10,SVPQGVGGYT
TRBV6-1,TRBJ2-3,12,ASSERAGTDTQY
TRBV10-2,TRBJ2-5,11,ASSESGPETQY
TRBV11-2,TRBJ2-5,16,ASSLGKASGRVGETQY
TRBV7-9,TRBJ2-7,11,ASSLDRGYEQY
TRBV11-2,TRBJ2-2,15,ASSLEPGGPVTGELF
TRBV5-5,TRBJ2-7,14,ASSLIPGQGRNEQY
TRBV7-2,TRBJ2-1,13,ASTQRRETYNEQF
TRBV5-4,TRBJ2-1,11,ASSLGQEVEQF
TRBV12-2,TRBJ2-7,12,ASRLYGQFYEQY
TRBV7-9,TRBJ2-1,10,ASSFTNNEQF
TRBV6-5,TRBJ2-3,9,ASRDGGGEY
TRBV27,TRBJ1-2,16,ASSFEPLRGREYYGYT
TRBV12-3/TRBV12-4,TRBJ1-4,11,ASTVGGNEKLF
TRBV3-1/TRBV3-2,TRBJ1-3,16,ASSRAGTGFGKGNTIY
TRBV6-5,TRBJ2-1,13,ASSSTGQGINEQF
TRBV28,TRBJ2-7,9,ASSLQAVQY
TRBV5-1,TRBJ1-3,14,ASSFTGGSSGNTIY
TRBV10-2,TRBJ1-4,15,ASSPEGGSVDNEKLF
TRBV29-1,TRBJ2-1,15,SVGIAGGVQGGNEQF
TRBV3-1/TRBV3-2,TRBJ2-5,14,ASSHQIGTGRQTQY
TRBV30,TRBJ2-5,11,AWSVRQQETQY
TRBV25-1,TRBJ1-1,9,ASSLGFNAF